The 7 T cell receptor beta chains reported below all come from one sample, sequenced in a study of identical twins. TCRdb reanalysed the 5' RACE reads using MiXCR and keeps one entry per CDR3 protein. The data contain under 300,000 distinct CDR3 sequences, roughly 13% of them singletons. Sequencing was carried out using memory (CD45RO+) T cells sorted from blood. The receptors shown here come from a woman under 30 in good health.

This clonotype was picked up many times. The chain carries TRBV7-2 and TRBJ2-1; D is tentatively TRBD1 or TRBD2 (5 bases each). Germline V lookup: CDR1 SGHTA, CDR2 FQGNSA. V was cut by 0 bases and J by 7 bases, with 10 bases left in between. This CDR3 is 14 amino acids long. The CDR3 loop reads CASSLAYGGNEQFF. As DNA, the CDR3 is TGTGCCAGCAGCTTAGCGTATGGGGGTAATGAGCAGTTCTTC.

The rearrangement links TRBV20-1 to TRBJ2-5, with a weak D call TRBD2 (6 bases). The CDR3 is made up of 11 amino acids. The ends were cut back, 5 bases at V and 5 bases at J, with 9 bases in the middle. CDR1 is DFQATT and CDR2 is SNEGSKA in the germline V gene (reference sequence). CDR3 in amino acids: CSALSGETQYF. In nucleotides, the CDR3 is TGCAGTGCTCTGAGCGGGGAGACCCAGTACTTC.

The chain links TRBV2 to TRBJ1-1, with D perhaps matching TRBD1 (6 bases). Germline-derived CDR1 and CDR2 are SNHLY and FYNNEI. Between the trimmed V and J ends, which lost 0 bases and 6 bases, there was a span of 14 bases. This CDR3 is built from 15 residues. The CDR3 DNA sequence: TGTGCCAGCAGTGAAGCTGGGGGGCTCGTCGCTGAAGCTTTCTTT. Amino acid sequence: CASSEAGGLVAEAFF. Complete variable domain (other parts from reference TRBV2 and TRBJ1-1): EPEVTQTPSHQVTQMGQEVILRCVPISNHLYFYWYRQILGQKVEFLVSFYNNEISEKSEIFDDQFSVERPDGSNFTLKIRSTKLEDSAMYFCASSEAGGLVAEAFFGQGTRLTVV.

The chain employs TRBV19 and TRBJ2-1, with 12 bases lining up with TRBD2. The germline gives CDR1 LNHDA, CDR2 SQIVND (reference sequence). There are 15 residues in the CDR3. V dropped 7 bases and J dropped 5; count of bases not matched to a gene: 6. CDR3 protein: CASTSLAGGNNEQFF. As DNA, the CDR3 is TGTGCCAGTACATCACTAGCGGGGGGAAACAATGAGCAGTTCTTC.

There are a few counts of this clonotype. The chain couples TRBV29-1 to TRBJ1-4, with D perhaps TRBD1 (5 bases). CDR3 length: 13 amino acids. V was pared by 7 bases and J by 5 bases, with 14 bases between. The V gene's germline CDR1 is SQVTM and CDR2 ANQGSEA. The CDR3 here is CSAAGTGNEKLFF. CDR3 sequence (DNA): TGCAGCGCTGCCGGGACGGGAAATGAAAAACTGTTTTTT.

The chain links TRBV6-1 to TRBJ1-2, with 10 nucleotides matching TRBD1. CDR1 is MNHNS, CDR2 SASEGT, per germline. The junction had 11 bases not matched to a gene; V was cut back by 8 bases and J by 5 bases. This CDR3 contains 15 residues. CDR3 coding DNA: TGTGCCAGCTCCAAGGGACAGGGGCTCAATTATGGCTACACCTTC. Encoded protein: CASSKGQGLNYGYTF.

Many counts were recorded for this clonotype. The genes are TRBV13 and TRBJ1-5; D not certain. V was pared by 4 bases and J by 2 bases, with 9 bases between. CDR3 size: 14 residues. Germline V gene data show CDR1 as PRHDT and CDR2 as FYEKMQ (reference sequence). Written as DNA, the CDR3 is TGTGCCAGCAGCTACGGCGGACGCAATCAGCCCCAGCATTTT. Translating it yields CASSYGGRNQPQHF.